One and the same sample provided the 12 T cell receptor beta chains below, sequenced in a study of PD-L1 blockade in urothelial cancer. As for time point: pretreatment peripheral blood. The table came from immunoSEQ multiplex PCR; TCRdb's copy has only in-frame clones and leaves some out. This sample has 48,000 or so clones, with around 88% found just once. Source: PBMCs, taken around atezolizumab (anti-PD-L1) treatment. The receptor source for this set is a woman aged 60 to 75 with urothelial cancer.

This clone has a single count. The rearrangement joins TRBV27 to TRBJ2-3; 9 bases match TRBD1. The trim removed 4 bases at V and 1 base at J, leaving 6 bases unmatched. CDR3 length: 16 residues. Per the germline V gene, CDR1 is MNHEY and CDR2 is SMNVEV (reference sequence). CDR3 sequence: CASSSYRDRGTDTQYF. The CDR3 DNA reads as TGTGCCAGCAGTTCATACCGGGACAGGGGCACAGATACGCAGTATTTT.

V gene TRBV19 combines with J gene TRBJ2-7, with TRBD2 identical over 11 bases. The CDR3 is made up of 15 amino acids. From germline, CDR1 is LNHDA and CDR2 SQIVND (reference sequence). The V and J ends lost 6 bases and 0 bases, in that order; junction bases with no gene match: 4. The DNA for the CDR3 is TGTGCCAGTAGGCGACTAGCGGGACCCTCCTACGAGCAGTACTTC. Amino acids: CASRRLAGPSYEQYF.

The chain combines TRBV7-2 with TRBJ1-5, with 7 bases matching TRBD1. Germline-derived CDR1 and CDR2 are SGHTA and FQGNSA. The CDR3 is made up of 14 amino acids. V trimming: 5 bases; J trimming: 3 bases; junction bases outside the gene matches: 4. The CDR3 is CASSVQGINQPQHF. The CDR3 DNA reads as TGTGCCAGCAGCGTACAGGGGATCAATCAGCCCCAGCATTTT.

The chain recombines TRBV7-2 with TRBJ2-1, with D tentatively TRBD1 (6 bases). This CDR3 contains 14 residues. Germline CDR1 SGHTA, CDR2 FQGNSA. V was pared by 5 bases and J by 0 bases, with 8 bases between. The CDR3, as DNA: TGTGCCAGCAGCGAGGACAGCTCCTACAATGAGCAGTTCTTC. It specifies CASSEDSSYNEQFF.

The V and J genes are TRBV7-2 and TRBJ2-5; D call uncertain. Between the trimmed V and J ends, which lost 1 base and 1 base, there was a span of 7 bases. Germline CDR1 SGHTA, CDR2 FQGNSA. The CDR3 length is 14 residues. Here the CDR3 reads CASSLGPGQETQYF. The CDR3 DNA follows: TGTGCCAGCAGCTTAGGTCCGGGCCAAGAGACCCAGTACTTC. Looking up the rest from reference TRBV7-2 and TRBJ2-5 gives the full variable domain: GAGVSQSPSNKVTEKGKDVELRCDPISGHTALYWYRQSLGQGLEFLIYFQGNSAPDKSGLPSDRFSAERTGGSVSTLTIQRTQQEDSAVYLCASSLGPGQETQYFGPGTRLLVL.

Here the CDR3 reads CASSPRRGPTYEQYF. The DNA of the CDR3 is TGTGCCAGCAGCCCCCGAAGGGGTCCGACCTACGAGCAGTACTTC. The J gene is TRBJ2-7, the V gene TRBV5-4, with a weak D call TRBD1 (5 bases). This CDR3 contains 15 residues. CDR1 and CDR2 (germline): SGHNT, YYREEE (reference sequence). With 4 bases removed from V and 2 bases from J, the gap between germline ends came to 16 bases. The variable domain in full, completed from reference TRBV5-4 and TRBJ2-7, reads ETGVTQSPTHLIKTRGQQVTLRCSSQSGHNTVSWYQQALGQGPQFIFQYYREEENGRGNFPPRFSGLQFPNYSSELNVNALELDDSALYLCASSPRRGPTYEQYFGPGTRLTVT.

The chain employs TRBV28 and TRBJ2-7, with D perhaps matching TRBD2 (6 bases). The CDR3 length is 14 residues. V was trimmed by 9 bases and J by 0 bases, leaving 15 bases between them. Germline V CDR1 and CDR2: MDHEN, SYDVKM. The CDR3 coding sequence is TGTGCCAGTCGGAGGGCTGATAGCTCCTACGAGCAGTACTTC. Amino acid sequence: CASRRADSSYEQYF.

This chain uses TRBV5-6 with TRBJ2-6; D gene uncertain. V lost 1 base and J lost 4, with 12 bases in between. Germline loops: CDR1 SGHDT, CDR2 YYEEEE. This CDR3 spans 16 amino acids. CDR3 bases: TGTGCCAGCAGCTTGTATGGAGCAGAGGGGGCCAACGTCCTGACTTTC. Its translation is CASSLYGAEGANVLTF.

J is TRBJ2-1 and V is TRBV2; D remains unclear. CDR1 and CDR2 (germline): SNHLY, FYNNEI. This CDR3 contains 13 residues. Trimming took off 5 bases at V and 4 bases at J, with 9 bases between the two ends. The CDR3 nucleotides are TGTGCCAGCAGTTTATTAGCTTACAATGAGCAGTTCTTC. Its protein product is CASSLLAYNEQFF.

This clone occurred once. The CDR3 DNA follows: TGTGCCAGCAGCTTCCCCTTAGCGGCCTCCTACAATGAGCAGTTCTTC. Amino acid sequence: CASSFPLAASYNEQFF. The chain combines TRBV7-9 with TRBJ2-1; possible D gene TRBD2, 6 bases. There are 16 residues in the CDR3. The germline gives CDR1 SEHNR, CDR2 FQNEAQ (reference sequence). Trimming stripped 3 bases from V and 0 bases from J, with 12 bases between. The full variable domain, its missing parts supplied by reference TRBV7-9 and TRBJ2-1, is DTGVSQNPRHKITKRGQNVTFRCDPISEHNRLYWYRQTLGQGPEFLTYFQNEAQLEKSRLLSDRFSAERPKGSFSTLEIQRTEQGDSAMYLCASSFPLAASYNEQFFGPGTRLTVL.

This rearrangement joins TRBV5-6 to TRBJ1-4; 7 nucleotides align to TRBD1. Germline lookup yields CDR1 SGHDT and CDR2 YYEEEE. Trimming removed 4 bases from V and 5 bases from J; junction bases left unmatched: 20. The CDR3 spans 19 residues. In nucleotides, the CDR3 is TGTGCCAGCAGCGCACTGTCCGGGACAGCTTCTTTTCCCAATGAAAAACTGTTTTTT. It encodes CASSALSGTASFPNEKLFF.

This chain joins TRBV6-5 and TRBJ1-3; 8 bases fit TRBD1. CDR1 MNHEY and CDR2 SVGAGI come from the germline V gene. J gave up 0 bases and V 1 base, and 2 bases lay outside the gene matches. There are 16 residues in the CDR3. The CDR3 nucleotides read TGTGCCAGCAGTTACTTTACAGGGGGCTCTGGAAACACCATATATTTT. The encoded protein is CASSYFTGGSGNTIYF.